This TCR beta chain derives from a study of cytomegalovirus exposure and HLA in healthy donors. Overall study findings and caveats: Exclusion as indistinguishable affected some V segments, including TRBV6-2 and TRBV6-3.

Germline values: CDR1 SGHDN, CDR2 FVKESK. The CDR3 contains 16 residues. V was shortened by 3 bases and J by 6 bases, with 20 bases between the two germline ends. Use of 60 Vbeta and 13 Jbeta primers characterized the PCR. The table came from immunoSEQ multiplex PCR; TCRdb's copy has only in-frame clones and leaves some out. There are 200,000 to 300,000 clones in the sample; about 80% occur only once, and 4.5% to 6% lies in the top ten. As to this clone: The antigen is unknown.

The TCR comes from a woman between 35 and 50 years old in good health and CMV-seropositive. This chain uses TRBV14 with TRBJ1-2; D possibly corresponds to TRBD1 (6 bases). The sample was PBMCs. For the CDR3, the DNA is TGTGCCAGCAGCCAGGATGAAAGGACAGTATGGAATGGCTACACCTTC. It is translated as CASSQDERTVWNGYTF.